The next 13 T cell receptor beta chains were all read from a single sample in a study of OX40 agonist ivuxolimab in advanced cancers. Clones were sequenced by immunoSEQ multiplex PCR, and TCRdb holds only the in-frame ones, with some missing. The profile shows tens of thousands of clones, around nine tenths of them singletons. The starting material was CD4+ or CD8+ T cells sorted from blood, obtained in a trial of the OX40 agonist ivuxolimab. These receptors were taken from an adult with an advanced solid tumor such as melanoma, head and neck, liver or kidney cancer.

The chain joins TRBV2 to TRBJ2-3; D gene unclear. Germline-derived CDR1 and CDR2 are SNHLY and FYNNEI. V lost 5 bases and J 4 bases, leaving 4 bases between the germline ends. The CDR3 length is 11 residues. CDR3 nucleotides: TGTGCCAGCAGTTGGGCAGATACGCAGTATTTT. It codes for CASSWADTQYF.

V is TRBV18 and J is TRBJ1-1; possibly TRBD1 for D (6 bases). This CDR3 contains 13 residues. Germline V gene data show CDR1 as KGHSH and CDR2 as LQKENI. Trimming shortened V by 2 bases and J by 3 bases, and 7 bases separated the two germline ends. CDR3 DNA: TGTGCCAGCTCACCAAACAGGGACACTGAAGCTTTCTTT. It is translated as CASSPNRDTEAFF. Full variable domain (remainder filled in from reference TRBV18 and TRBJ1-1): NAGVMQNPRHLVRRRGQEARLRCSPMKGHSHVYWYRQLPEEGLKFMVYLQKENIIDESGMPKERFSAEFPKEGPSILRIQQVVRGDSAAYFCASSPNRDTEAFFGQGTRLTVV.

The chain is built from TRBV12-1 and TRBJ2-2; TRBD2 is the table's D call, not checked against the DNA. TRBV12-1 is a documented pseudogene. This CDR3 comprises 18 residues. The CDR3 is CASSFASLAGGPIGELFF. The CDR3 nucleotides are TGTGCCAGCAGCTTTGCGTCACTAGCGGGAGGGCCAATCGGGGAGCTGTTTTTT.

The rearrangement uses TRBV9 and TRBJ2-1; either TRBD1 or TRBD2 may supply D (7 bases each). V was clipped by 3 bases and J by 7 bases, with 17 bases between them. This CDR3 is 15 amino acids long. CDR1 and CDR2 (germline): SGDLS, YYNGEE. The CDR3 region is CASSAPGGGLNEQFF. Here the CDR3 DNA reads TGTGCCAGCAGCGCCCCAGGGGGGGGGCTGAATGAGCAGTTCTTC.

This chain uses TRBV5-1 with TRBJ1-1; D is perhaps TRBD1 (6 bases). V was clipped by 1 base and J by 0 bases, with 7 bases between them. The CDR3 is made up of 14 amino acids. Germline V CDR1 and CDR2: SGHRS, YFSETQ. CDR3 sequence reads: CASSLTGMNTEAFF. As DNA, the CDR3 is TGCGCCAGCAGCTTGACAGGGATGAACACTGAAGCTTTCTTT.

This clone occurred a few times. This chain connects TRBV18 to TRBJ1-1, with TRBD1 identical over 9 bases. The CDR3 contains 17 residues. The V gene's germline CDR1 is KGHSH and CDR2 LQKENI. With V trimmed by 2 bases and J by 6 bases, 13 bases remained unmatched. The CDR3 is CASSPTGTGRGISEAFF. Here the CDR3 DNA reads TGTGCCAGCTCACCAACCGGGACAGGGAGAGGGATATCTGAAGCTTTCTTT.

The chain joins TRBV18 to TRBJ2-1, with no clear D. Germline V CDR1 and CDR2: KGHSH, LQKENI. This CDR3 has 15 amino acids. Trimming took 5 bases from V and 7 from J, leaving 18 bases between them. The CDR3 DNA sequence: TGTGCCAGCTCAACCCGAAGTGGGGATAGTAATGAGCAGTTCTTC. Protein product: CASSTRSGDSNEQFF. The variable domain in full, with the rest retrieved from reference TRBV18 and TRBJ2-1, is NAGVMQNPRHLVRRRGQEARLRCSPMKGHSHVYWYRQLPEEGLKFMVYLQKENIIDESGMPKERFSAEFPKEGPSILRIQQVVRGDSAAYFCASSTRSGDSNEQFFGPGTRLTVL.

The chain links TRBV7-2 to TRBJ1-5; 7 bases map to TRBD1. CDR1 is SGHTA, CDR2 FQGNSA, per germline. The ends lost 8 bases at V and 4 bases at J; junction bases unmatched: 8. CDR3 length: 14 amino acids. The CDR3 DNA reads TGTGCCAGCCGCCGAACAGGGGCGAATCAGCCCCAGCATTTT. It codes for CASRRTGANQPQHF.

V gene TRBV7-9 combines with J gene TRBJ2-3; D not resolved. Germline values: CDR1 SEHNR, CDR2 FQNEAQ (reference sequence). V lost 3 bases to trimming and J lost 0 bases, with 7 bases between them. This CDR3 has 14 residues. CDR3 sequence: CASSLKISTDTQYF. CDR3 sequence (DNA): TGTGCCAGCAGCTTGAAGATAAGCACAGATACGCAGTATTTT.

This clone was recorded a few times. This chain links TRBV2 with TRBJ2-5; D is perhaps TRBD2 (6 bases). The CDR3 length is 14 residues. In germline, CDR1 is SNHLY, CDR2 FYNNEI. The V and J ends lost 3 bases and 4 bases respectively, with 12 bases between them. The CDR3 region is CASSESAGRETQYF. The CDR3 coding sequence is TGTGCCAGCAGTGAGTCTGCGGGGAGAGAGACCCAGTACTTC.

This clone appeared a single time. CDR3 sequence: CASSESILTAPSYEQYF. The CDR3 nucleotides read TGCGCCAGCAGTGAGTCGATACTAACAGCACCATCCTACGAGCAGTACTTC. The V gene is TRBV10-2, the J gene TRBJ2-7; no reliable D call. Germline V gene data show CDR1 as WSHSY and CDR2 as SAAADI. V lost 0 bases to trimming and J lost 1 base, with 16 bases between them. The CDR3 totals 17 residues.

The genes are TRBV7-3 and TRBJ2-1, with TRBD2 identical over 10 bases. V dropped 6 bases and J dropped 7; count of bases not matched to a gene: 6. Germline V gene sequence: CDR1 SGHTA, CDR2 FQGTGA. CDR3 length: 14 amino acids. The CDR3 loop is CASRASGSLNEQFF. In DNA form, the CDR3 reads TGTGCCAGCAGGGCTAGCGGGAGTCTTAATGAGCAGTTCTTC.

The chain recombines TRBV28 with TRBJ2-1; 11 positions agree with TRBD1. Germline V gene data show CDR1 as MDHEN and CDR2 as SYDVKM. J gave up 9 bases and V 1 base, and 5 bases lay outside the gene matches. The CDR3 has 15 residues. In DNA, the CDR3 is TGTGCCAGCAGTTTATCCGGACAGGGGGCAGCTGAGCAGTTCTTC. As protein: CASSLSGQGAAEQFF.